This T cell receptor (beta chain) stems from a study of vaccination and CD4 T cells after COVID-19. The overall study: Two doses of either BNT162b2 or mRNA-1273 vaccine were given to participants. Sampling after COVID took place at a median of around 110 days (range 35 to 161) following diagnosis.

For this clonotype: The antigen is unknown.

The treatment was: roughly 10-day PBMC culture with coronavirus spike peptide pools or control peptides (ViraFEST assay). Healthy recipients of the vaccine lacked prior SARS-CoV-2 infection, as demonstrated by nucleocapsid antibodies that were negative both before and after vaccination. The Oncomine TCR Beta short-read assay was applied to DNA of cultured CD4+ T cells. From CD4+ T cells that had been cultured, genomic DNA was extracted. TCRdb reprocessed the PCR reads with MiXCR, giving one entry per CDR3 protein. Among 10,000 to 15,000 distinct CDR3 sequences listed, 20% to 25% were seen once. V lost 5 bases and J lost 8, with 18 bases in between. Germline-derived CDR1 and CDR2 are SQVTM and ANQGSEA. The CDR3 loop spans 13 amino acids.

J is TRBJ1-1 and V is TRBV29-1, with D possibly TRBD1 on 6 matching bases. Sequencing was performed on CD4+ T cells from blood, cultured in vitro, taken before SARS-CoV-2 vaccination. The receptor's source is a human donor who received a COVID-19 vaccine. CDR3 amino acids: CSVTPDRQPEAFF. CDR3 DNA: TGCAGCGTTACTCCCGACAGGCAGCCCGAAGCTTTCTTT.